Only a few counts were recorded for the clone carrying this T cell receptor (beta chain). Individuals aged about 18 to 89 years were recruited from 24 US areas. Cohorts were determined from participant-reported clinical history. The CDR3 is 14 amino acids. Germline V gene lookup returns CDR1 SQVTM and CDR2 ANQGSEA. V lost 4 bases, J lost 6 bases, and 10 bases stayed unmatched. In the source study's methods: Cell counts per sample came from amplifying reference gene primers. Only in-frame clones appear in the TCRdb table, and some are missing; sequencing was by immunoSEQ multiplex PCR. V, J and clone size are those of that table, while D and trimming were read from the DNA. The sample has just over 300,000 clones, roughly 90% seen once; the top ten hold roughly 4.3%. This specimen belongs to a study of blood T cell repertoires in COVID-19. Across the whole study: Some COVID-19 samples were acute and others convalescent; all came from the United States, Italy and Spain.

This sequence originates from a woman younger than 30 with acute COVID-19. Sequencing input: PBMCs or T cells enriched from blood (not recorded which). V gene TRBV29-1 combines with J gene TRBJ1-1; 8 bases match TRBD1. The CDR3 reads CSVALADRGAEAFF. The CDR3 bases are TGCAGCGTTGCCCTCGCCGACAGGGGAGCTGAAGCTTTCTTT.